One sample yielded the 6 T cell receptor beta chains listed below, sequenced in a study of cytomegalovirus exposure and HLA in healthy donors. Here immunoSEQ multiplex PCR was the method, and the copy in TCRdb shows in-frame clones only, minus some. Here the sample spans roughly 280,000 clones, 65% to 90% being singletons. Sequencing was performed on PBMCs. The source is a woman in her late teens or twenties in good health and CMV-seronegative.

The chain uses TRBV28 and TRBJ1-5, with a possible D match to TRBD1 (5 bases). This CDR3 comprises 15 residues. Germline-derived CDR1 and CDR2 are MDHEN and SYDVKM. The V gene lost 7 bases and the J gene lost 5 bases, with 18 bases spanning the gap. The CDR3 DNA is TGTGCCAGCATTCCTTGGCTGGCAGGGTATCAGCCCCAGCATTTT. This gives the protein CASIPWLAGYQPQHF.

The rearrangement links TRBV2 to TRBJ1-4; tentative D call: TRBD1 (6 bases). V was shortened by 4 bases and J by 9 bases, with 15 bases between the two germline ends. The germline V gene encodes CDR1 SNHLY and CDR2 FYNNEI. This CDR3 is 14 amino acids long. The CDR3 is CASSGSRDIKKLFF. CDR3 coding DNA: TGTGCCAGCAGTGGTTCCCGGGACATTAAAAAACTGTTTTTT.

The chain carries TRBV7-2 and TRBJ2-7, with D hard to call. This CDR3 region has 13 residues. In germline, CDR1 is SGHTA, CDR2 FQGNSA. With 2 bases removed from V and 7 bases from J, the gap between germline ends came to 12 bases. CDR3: CASSLSREPEQYF. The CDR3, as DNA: TGTGCCAGCAGCTTATCAAGAGAGCCGGAGCAGTACTTC.

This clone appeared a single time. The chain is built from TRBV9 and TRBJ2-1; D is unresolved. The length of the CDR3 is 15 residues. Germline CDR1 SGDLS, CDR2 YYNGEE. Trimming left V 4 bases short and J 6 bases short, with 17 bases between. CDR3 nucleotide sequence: TGTGCCAGCAGCTCCAGAGGTACCCTTCTCAATGAGCAGTTCTTC. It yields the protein CASSSRGTLLNEQFF.

The CDR3 is CASSDRGRGETQYF. As DNA, the CDR3 is TGTGCCAGCAGTGACAGGGGGCGAGGGGAGACCCAGTACTTC. The genes are TRBV6-5 and TRBJ2-5, with TRBD1 matching 10 bases. Per the germline V gene, CDR1 is MNHEY and CDR2 is SVGAGI. CDR3 length equals 14 residues. Losses at the gene ends were 5 bases for V and 5 bases for J; bases not matched to a gene: 5.

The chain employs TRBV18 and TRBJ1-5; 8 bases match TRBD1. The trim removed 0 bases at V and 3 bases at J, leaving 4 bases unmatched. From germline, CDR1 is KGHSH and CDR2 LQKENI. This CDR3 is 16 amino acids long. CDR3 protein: CASSPPGQENNQPQHF. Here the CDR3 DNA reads TGTGCCAGCTCACCACCGGGACAGGAGAACAATCAGCCCCAGCATTTT.